These 5 T cell receptor beta chains originate from one sample sequenced in a study of early T cells in non-severe SARS-CoV-2 infection. TCRdb re-analysed the 5' RACE reads in MiXCR, keeping a single row per CDR3 protein. The table lists some 61,000 distinct CDR3 sequences, under 11% of them singletons. Sequenced sample: whole blood. The receptors derive from an adult who was a healthcare worker with PCR-confirmed SARS-CoV-2 infection or an uninfected control (not recorded which).

The sample holds many counts of this clonotype. The chain is built from TRBV29-1 and TRBJ2-7; no clear D. There are 11 residues in the CDR3. Germline CDR1 reads SQVTM; CDR2 reads ANQGSEA. Trimming removed 3 bases from V and 3 bases from J, with 6 bases in between. The CDR3 sequence is CSVEMSYEQYF. The CDR3 DNA reads as TGCAGCGTTGAGATGAGCTACGAGCAGTACTTC.

This chain uses TRBV5-1 with TRBJ1-3, with a weak D call TRBD1 (5 bases). The CDR3 totals 14 residues. Germline CDR1 SGHRS, CDR2 YFSETQ. V lost 4 bases and J 0 bases, leaving 8 bases between the germline ends. CDR3 DNA: TGCGCCAGCAGCAAGACAGTCTCTGGAAACACCATATATTTT. Its translation: CASSKTVSGNTIYF.

V is TRBV7-8 and J is TRBJ2-6; D possibly corresponds to TRBD1 (6 bases). This CDR3 comprises 15 residues. Between the trimmed V and J ends, which lost 5 bases and 2 bases, there was a span of 10 bases. Germline CDR1 SGHVS, CDR2 FQNEAQ. The CDR3 sequence: CASSATGPGANVLTF. The CDR3 coding sequence is TGTGCCAGCAGCGCAACAGGGCCTGGGGCCAACGTCCTGACTTTC.

V gene TRBV29-1 combines with J gene TRBJ2-7; D possibly uses TRBD1 or TRBD2 (6 bases each). This CDR3 has 13 residues. Trimming pared 3 bases from V and 7 bases from J, leaving 16 bases between. Germline V gives CDR1 SQVTM, CDR2 ANQGSEA. For the CDR3, the DNA is TGCAGCGTTGAGGAGCATGAGGGGGGTGAGCAGTACTTC. Its protein is CSVEEHEGGEQYF.

This clonotype was recorded a few times. This chain links TRBV7-8 with TRBJ2-2, with 15 positions matching TRBD2. The germline CDR1 and CDR2 sequences are SGHVS and FQNEAQ. V was clipped by 5 bases and J by 7 bases; unmatched bases: 5. The CDR3 contains 16 residues. The CDR3 is CASSPGLAGGFGELFF. In DNA form, the CDR3 reads TGTGCCAGCAGCCCCGGACTAGCGGGAGGGTTCGGGGAGCTGTTTTTT.